These 9 T cell receptor beta chains came from one sample sequenced in a study of sequential checkpoint blockade in melanoma. Only in-frame clones appear in the TCRdb table, and some are missing; sequencing was by immunoSEQ multiplex PCR. The data contain 30,000 to 40,000 clones, about nine tenths of them seen just once; the ten biggest clones take up 10% to 15%. Treatment here: randomized to nivolumab then ipilimumab (arm A) or the reverse (arm B). The input for sequencing was CD8+ T cells sorted from blood (inferred from file names), taken from a patient given nivolumab and ipilimumab in sequence. Source of these receptors: a human donor with melanoma.

The chain is built from TRBV6-5 and TRBJ2-5; D is possibly TRBD2 (6 bases). This CDR3 comprises 14 residues. Trimming took 2 bases from V and 5 from J, leaving 12 bases between them. CDR1 and CDR2 from the germline V gene are MNHEY and SVGAGI. CDR3 region: CASSYGGRSETQYF. CDR3 in DNA: TGTGCCAGCAGTTACGGGGGGAGGTCCGAGACCCAGTACTTC.

The CDR3 sequence: CASSLGPYDNEQFF. CDR3 bases: TGTGCCAGCAGCTTGGGGCCATATGACAATGAGCAGTTCTTC. This chain links TRBV5-4 with TRBJ2-1; D uncertain. The CDR3 sequence is 14 residues long. The V end lost 0 bases, the J end lost 5 bases, and 9 bases lay between the germline ends. Germline V gene lookup returns CDR1 SGHNT and CDR2 YYREEE (reference sequence). The entire variable domain, with the rest obtained from reference TRBV5-4 and TRBJ2-1, is as follows: ETGVTQSPTHLIKTRGQQVTLRCSSQSGHNTVSWYQQALGQGPQFIFQYYREEENGRGNFPPRFSGLQFPNYSSELNVNALELDDSALYLCASSLGPYDNEQFFGPGTRLTVL.

The rearrangement links TRBV27 to TRBJ2-7; 7 positions match TRBD2. After removal of 3 bases from V and 2 bases from J, the junction contained 4 bases not matched to a gene. CDR1 MNHEY and CDR2 SMNVEV come from the germline V gene (reference sequence). This CDR3 spans 14 amino acids. CDR3 sequence reads: CASSLGGRPYEQYF. CDR3 nucleotide sequence: TGTGCCAGCAGTTTGGGCGGGAGACCCTACGAGCAGTACTTC.

This clone was seen only once. V is TRBV19 and J is TRBJ2-1, with D tentatively TRBD2 (6 bases). Per germline, CDR1 LNHDA and CDR2 SQIVND (reference sequence). V was shortened by 3 bases and J by 7 bases, with 10 bases between the two germline ends. The CDR3 covers 13 residues. The CDR3 nucleotides read TGTGCCAGTAGTATGGGCGGGACTAATGAGCAGTTCTTC. Amino acid sequence: CASSMGGTNEQFF.

The gene calls are TRBV29-1 and TRBJ1-1, with D possibly matching TRBD1 (6 bases). From germline, CDR1 is SQVTM and CDR2 ANQGSEA. The CDR3 has 14 residues. V gave up 7 bases and J gave up 1 base, with 16 bases separating them. The CDR3 DNA reads TGCAGCGCCGTCGCGACAGGATGGAACACTGAAGCTTTCTTT. Translating it yields CSAVATGWNTEAFF.

This chain links TRBV2 with TRBJ2-7, with a weak D call TRBD1 (5 bases). In germline, CDR1 is SNHLY, CDR2 FYNNEI. The V end lost 6 bases, the J end lost 5 bases, and 23 bases lay between the germline ends. The CDR3 consists of 16 residues. The CDR3 reads CASRDSPGSTGDEQYV. The CDR3, as DNA: TGTGCCAGCAGAGACAGCCCAGGGTCGACTGGCGACGAGCAGTACGTC.

V and J are TRBV7-9 and TRBJ2-7; the match to TRBD2 covers 11 bases. Germline trimming cut 5 bases from V and 4 bases from J; bases unmatched to any gene: 7. CDR3 length: 15 amino acids. Germline CDR1 SEHNR, CDR2 FQNEAQ (reference sequence). CDR3 protein: CASSETSGSRYEQYV. The CDR3 DNA follows: TGTGCCAGCAGCGAAACTAGCGGGAGTAGGTACGAGCAGTACGTC.

The genes are TRBV4-1 and TRBJ2-1; 14 bases align to TRBD2. The CDR3 covers 17 residues. With V trimmed by 4 bases and J by 5 bases, 7 bases remained unmatched. Germline values: CDR1 MGHRA, CDR2 YSYEKL. CDR3 region: CASSPKGGLAGDNEQFF. The CDR3 DNA reads as TGCGCCAGCAGCCCAAAGGGGGGACTAGCGGGAGACAATGAGCAGTTCTTC.

This clone showed up just once. J is TRBJ2-7 and V is TRBV27, with 9 nucleotides matching TRBD2. The CDR3 spans 15 residues. The trim removed 3 bases at V and 6 bases at J, leaving 9 bases unmatched. CDR1 is MNHEY and CDR2 is SMNVEV in the germline V gene (reference sequence). CDR3 in DNA: TGTGCCAGCAGTTTGAGTGCTAGCGGGGAGCTCGAGCAGTACTTC. Translation gives CASSLSASGELEQYF.